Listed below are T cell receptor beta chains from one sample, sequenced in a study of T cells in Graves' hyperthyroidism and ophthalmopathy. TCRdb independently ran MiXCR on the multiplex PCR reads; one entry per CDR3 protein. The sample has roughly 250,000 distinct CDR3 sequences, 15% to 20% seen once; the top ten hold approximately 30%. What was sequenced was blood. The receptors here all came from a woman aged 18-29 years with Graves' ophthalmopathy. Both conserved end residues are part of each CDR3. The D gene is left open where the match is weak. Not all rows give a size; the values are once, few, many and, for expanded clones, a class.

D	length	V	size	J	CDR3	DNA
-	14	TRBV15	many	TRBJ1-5	CATSRGRPDQPQHF	TGTGCCACCAGCAGAGGACGACCCGATCAGCCCCAGCATTTT
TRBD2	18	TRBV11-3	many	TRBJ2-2	CASSLDLAGGPNTGELFF	TGTGCCAGCAGCTTAGATTTAGCGGGAGGCCCAAACACCGGGGAGCTGTTTTTT
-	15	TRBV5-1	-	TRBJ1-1	CASTLGGGPTTEAFF	TGCGCCAGCACCTTGGGGGGGGGACCGACCACTGAAGCTTTCTTT
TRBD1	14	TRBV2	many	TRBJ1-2	CASSAGAGQRDYTF	TGTGCCAGCAGCGCAGGGGCGGGACAGCGAGACTACACCTTC
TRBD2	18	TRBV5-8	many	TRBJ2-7	CASRPGGPGGPYSYEQYF	TGTGCCAGCAGACCTGGGGGTCCGGGAGGGCCGTATAGTTACGAGCAGTACTTC
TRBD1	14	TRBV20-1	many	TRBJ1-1	CSARKGQGDTEAFF	TGCAGTGCTAGGAAAGGACAGGGTGACACTGAAGCTTTCTTT
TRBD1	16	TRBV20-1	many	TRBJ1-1	CSARDWGRGQDTEAFF	TGCAGTGCTAGAGATTGGGGGAGGGGGCAGGACACTGAAGCTTTCTTT
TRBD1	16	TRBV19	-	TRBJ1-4	CARNGTGGGRNEKLFF	TGTGCCAGAAACGGGACAGGCGGTGGCCGTAATGAAAAACTGTTTTTT
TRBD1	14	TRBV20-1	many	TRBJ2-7	CSARETRGLYEQYF	TGCAGTGCTAGAGAGACGAGGGGGCTCTACGAGCAGTACTTC
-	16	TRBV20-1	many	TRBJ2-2	CSARDPGGANTGELFF	TGCAGTGCTAGAGATCCGGGGGGCGCGAACACCGGGGAGCTGTTTTTT
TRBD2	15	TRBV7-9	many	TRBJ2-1	CASSLKLAGYNEQFF	TGTGCCAGCAGCTTAAAACTAGCGGGGTACAATGAGCAGTTCTTC
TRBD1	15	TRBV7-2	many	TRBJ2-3	CASSTRTGRTDTQYF	TGTGCCAGCAGCACACGGACAGGGCGGACAGATACGCAGTATTTT
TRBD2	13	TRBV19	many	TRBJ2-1	CASISAGYNEQFF	TGTGCCAGTATTTCAGCGGGGTACAATGAGCAGTTCTTC
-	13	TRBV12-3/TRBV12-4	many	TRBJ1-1	CASSLGNRREAFF	TGTGCCAGCAGTTTAGGGAATAGGAGAGAAGCTTTCTTT
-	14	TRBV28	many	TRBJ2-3	CASGAQGFEDTQYF	TGTGCCAGCGGAGCCCAGGGGTTCGAAGATACGCAGTATTTT
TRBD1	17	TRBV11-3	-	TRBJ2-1	CASSLGRGQGSYNEQFF	TGTGCCAGCAGCTTAGGGAGGGGACAGGGGTCCTACAATGAGCAGTTCTTC
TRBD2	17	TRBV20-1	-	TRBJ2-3	CSARTSGSRPSTDTQYF	TGCAGTGCTAGGACTAGCGGAAGCCGCCCTAGCACAGATACGCAGTATTTT
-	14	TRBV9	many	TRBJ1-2	CASSSGDTGHGYTF	TGTGCCAGCAGCTCCGGGGACACTGGACATGGCTACACCTTC
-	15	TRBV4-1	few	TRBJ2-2	CASSQDPGVCGELFF	TGCGCCAGCAGCCAAGATCCGGGGGTATGCGGGGAGCTGTTTTTT
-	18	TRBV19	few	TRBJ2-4	CASSMRVAGRIAKNIQYF	TGTGCCAGTAGTATGAGGGTTGCTGGGAGGATCGCCAAAAACATTCAGTACTTC
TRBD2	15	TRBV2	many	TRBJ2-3	CASSLERGGTDTQYF	TGTGCCAGCAGTCTTGAGCGGGGGGGCACAGATACGCAGTATTTT
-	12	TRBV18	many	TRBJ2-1	CASSPPSSEQFF	TGTGCCAGCTCACCCCCTTCCAGTGAGCAGTTCTTC
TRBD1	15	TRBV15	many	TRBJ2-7	CATSRARGQSYEQYF	TGTGCCACCAGCAGAGCCAGGGGGCAATCCTACGAGCAGTACTTC
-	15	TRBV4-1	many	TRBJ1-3	CASSQPGPRGNTIYF	TGCGCCAGCAGCCAACCCGGACCCAGGGGAAACACCATATATTTT
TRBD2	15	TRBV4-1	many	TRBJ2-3	CASSQWLAGEDTQYF	TGCGCCAGCAGCCAATGGCTAGCGGGGGAAGATACGCAGTATTTT
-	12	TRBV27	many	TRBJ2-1	CASSLLLGEQFF	TGTGCCAGCAGTTTATTATTAGGAGAGCAGTTCTTC
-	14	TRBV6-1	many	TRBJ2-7	CASSSRITSYEQYF	TGTGCCAGCAGTTCCAGGATCACCTCCTACGAGCAGTACTTC
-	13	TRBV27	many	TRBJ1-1	CASSFGAGESAFF	TGTGCCAGCAGTTTTGGGGCAGGGGAATCAGCTTTCTTT
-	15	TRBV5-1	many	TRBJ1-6	CASSTEQGDNSPLHF	TGCGCCAGCAGCACAGAACAGGGTGATAATTCACCCCTCCACTTT
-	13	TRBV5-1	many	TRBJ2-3	CASRRLLTDTQYF	TGCGCCAGCAGGAGACTTCTCACAGATACGCAGTATTTT
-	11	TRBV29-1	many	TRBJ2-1	CSVWRANEQFF	TGCAGCGTATGGAGGGCCAATGAGCAGTTCTTC
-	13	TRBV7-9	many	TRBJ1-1	CASSLGQFEGAFF	TGTGCCAGCAGCTTAGGACAGTTCGAAGGGGCTTTCTTT
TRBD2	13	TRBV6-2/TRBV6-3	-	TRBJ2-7	CASTSGSVYEQYF	TGTGCCAGCACTAGCGGGAGTGTCTACGAGCAGTACTTC
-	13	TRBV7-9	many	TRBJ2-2	CASSLDRRGELFF	TGTGCCAGCAGCTTAGATCGCCGGGGGGAGCTGTTTTTT
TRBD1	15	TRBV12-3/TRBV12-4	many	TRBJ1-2	CASSPRDRSIYGYTF	TGTGCCAGCAGTCCCCGGGACAGATCTATCTATGGCTACACCTTC
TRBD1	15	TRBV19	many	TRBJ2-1	CASSIVAQGVHEQFF	TGTGCCAGTAGTATTGTAGCTCAGGGGGTACATGAGCAGTTCTTC
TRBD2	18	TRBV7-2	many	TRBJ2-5	CASSKRLAGEYSQETQYF	TGTGCCAGCAGCAAACGACTAGCGGGAGAGTACTCCCAAGAGACCCAGTACTTC
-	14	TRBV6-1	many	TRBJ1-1	CASSVLQGRTEAFF	TGTGCCAGCAGTGTTCTACAGGGTCGCACTGAAGCTTTCTTT
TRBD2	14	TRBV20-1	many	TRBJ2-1	CSAGLAGGTNEQFF	TGCAGTGCTGGACTAGCGGGGGGGACCAATGAGCAGTTCTTC